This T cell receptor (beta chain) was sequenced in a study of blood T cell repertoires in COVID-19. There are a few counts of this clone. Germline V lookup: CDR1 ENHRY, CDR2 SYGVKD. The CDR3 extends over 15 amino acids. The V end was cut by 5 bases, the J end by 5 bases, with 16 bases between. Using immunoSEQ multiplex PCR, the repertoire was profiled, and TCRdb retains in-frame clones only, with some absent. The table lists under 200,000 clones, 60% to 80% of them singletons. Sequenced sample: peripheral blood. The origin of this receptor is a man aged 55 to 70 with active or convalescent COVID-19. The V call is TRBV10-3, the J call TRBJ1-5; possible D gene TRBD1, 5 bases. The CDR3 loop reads CAISKTREADQPQHF. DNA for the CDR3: TGTGCCATCAGTAAGACCAGGGAGGCGGATCAGCCCCAGCATTTT.